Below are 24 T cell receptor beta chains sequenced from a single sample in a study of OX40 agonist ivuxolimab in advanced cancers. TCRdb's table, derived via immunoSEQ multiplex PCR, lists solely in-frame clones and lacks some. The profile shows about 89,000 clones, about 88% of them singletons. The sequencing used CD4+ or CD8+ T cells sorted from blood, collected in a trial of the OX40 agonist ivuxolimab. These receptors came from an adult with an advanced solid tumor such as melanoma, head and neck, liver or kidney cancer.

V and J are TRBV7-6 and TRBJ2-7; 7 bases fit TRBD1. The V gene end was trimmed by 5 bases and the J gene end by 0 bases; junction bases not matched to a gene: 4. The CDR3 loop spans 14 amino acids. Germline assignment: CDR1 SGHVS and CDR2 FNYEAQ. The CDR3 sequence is CASSNTGVSYEQYF. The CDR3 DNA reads TGTGCCAGCAGCAACACAGGGGTCTCCTACGAGCAGTACTTC. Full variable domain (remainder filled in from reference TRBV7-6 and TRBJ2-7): GAGVSQSPRYKVTKRGQDVALRCDPISGHVSLYWYRQALGQGPEFLTYFNYEAQQDKSGLPNDRFSAERPEGSISTLTIQRTEQRDSAMYRCASSNTGVSYEQYFGPGTRLTVT.

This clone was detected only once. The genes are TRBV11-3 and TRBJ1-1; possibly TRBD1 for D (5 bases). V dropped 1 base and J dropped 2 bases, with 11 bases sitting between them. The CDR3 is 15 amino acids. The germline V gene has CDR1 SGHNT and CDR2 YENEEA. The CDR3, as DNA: TGTGCCAGCAGCTTAGGCTTTAGGGGAAACACTGAAGCTTTCTTT. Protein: CASSLGFRGNTEAFF.

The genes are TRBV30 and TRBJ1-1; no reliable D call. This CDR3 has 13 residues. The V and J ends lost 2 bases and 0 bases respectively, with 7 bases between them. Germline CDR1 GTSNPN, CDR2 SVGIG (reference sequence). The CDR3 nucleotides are TGTGCCTGGAGTATCTCTATGAACACTGAAGCTTTCTTT. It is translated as CAWSISMNTEAFF.

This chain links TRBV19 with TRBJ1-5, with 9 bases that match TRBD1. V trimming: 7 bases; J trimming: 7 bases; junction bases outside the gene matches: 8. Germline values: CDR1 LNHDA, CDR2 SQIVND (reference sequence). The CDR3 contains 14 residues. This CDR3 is CASTTGQGRQPQHF. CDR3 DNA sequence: TGTGCCAGTACTACGGGACAGGGACGACAGCCCCAGCATTTT.

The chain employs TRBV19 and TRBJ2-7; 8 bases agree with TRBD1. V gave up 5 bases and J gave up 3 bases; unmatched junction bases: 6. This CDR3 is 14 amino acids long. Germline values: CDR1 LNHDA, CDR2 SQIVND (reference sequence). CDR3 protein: CASSRDRRDYEQYF. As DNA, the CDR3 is TGTGCCAGTAGTCGGGACAGGAGAGACTACGAGCAGTACTTC.

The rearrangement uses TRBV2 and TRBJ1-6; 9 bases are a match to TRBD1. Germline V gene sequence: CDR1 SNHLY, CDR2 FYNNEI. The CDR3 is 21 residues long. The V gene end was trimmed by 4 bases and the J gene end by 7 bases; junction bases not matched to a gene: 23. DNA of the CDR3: TGTGCCAGCAGTGTGTCCACCTACCCGGGACAGGGTCCTTCGTTAAATTCACCCCTCCACTTT. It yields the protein CASSVSTYPGQGPSLNSPLHF.

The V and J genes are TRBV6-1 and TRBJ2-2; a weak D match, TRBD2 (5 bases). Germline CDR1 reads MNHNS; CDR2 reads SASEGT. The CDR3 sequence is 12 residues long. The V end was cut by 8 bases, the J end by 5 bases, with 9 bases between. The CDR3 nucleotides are TGTGCCAGCCCGTGGAGGACCGGGGAGCTGTTTTTT. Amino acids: CASPWRTGELFF.

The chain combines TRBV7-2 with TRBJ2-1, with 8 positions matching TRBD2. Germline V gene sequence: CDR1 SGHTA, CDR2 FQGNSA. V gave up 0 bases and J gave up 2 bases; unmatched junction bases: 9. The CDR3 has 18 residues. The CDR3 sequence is CASSLALVRAGAYNEQFF. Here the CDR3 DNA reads TGTGCCAGCAGCTTAGCGCTGGTTCGAGCGGGGGCCTACAATGAGCAGTTCTTC.

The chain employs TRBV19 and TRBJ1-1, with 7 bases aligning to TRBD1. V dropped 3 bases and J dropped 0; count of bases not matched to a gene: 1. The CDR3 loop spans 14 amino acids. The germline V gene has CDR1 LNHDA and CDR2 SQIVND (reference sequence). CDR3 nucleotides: TGTGCCAGTAGTATGGGACAGCTGAACACTGAAGCTTTCTTT. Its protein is CASSMGQLNTEAFF.

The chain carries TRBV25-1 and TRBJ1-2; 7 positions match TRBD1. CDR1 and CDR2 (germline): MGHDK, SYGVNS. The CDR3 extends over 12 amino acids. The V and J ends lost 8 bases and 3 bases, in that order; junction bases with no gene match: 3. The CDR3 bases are TGTGCCAGCCGGACAGGAGACTATGGCTACACCTTC. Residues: CASRTGDYGYTF.

Written as DNA, the CDR3 is TGTGCCAGCAGTGCAGTCCCCGTAGGGTTTGGGACTGAAGCTTTCTTT. This codes for CASSAVPVGFGTEAFF. The rearrangement uses TRBV2 and TRBJ1-1; D gene ambiguous. The CDR3 spans 16 residues. The germline V gene encodes CDR1 SNHLY and CDR2 FYNNEI. V lost 4 bases and J 5 bases, leaving 20 bases between the germline ends. Complete variable domain (other parts from reference TRBV2 and TRBJ1-1): EPEVTQTPSHQVTQMGQEVILRCVPISNHLYFYWYRQILGQKVEFLVSFYNNEISEKSEIFDDQFSVERPDGSNFTLKIRSTKLEDSAMYFCASSAVPVGFGTEAFFGQGTRLTVV.

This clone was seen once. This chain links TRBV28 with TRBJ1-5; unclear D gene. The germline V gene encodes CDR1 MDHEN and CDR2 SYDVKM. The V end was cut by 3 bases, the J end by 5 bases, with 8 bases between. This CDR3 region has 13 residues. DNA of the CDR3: TGTGCCAGCAGTTTGCGGCCGGATCAGCCCCAGCATTTT. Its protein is CASSLRPDQPQHF.

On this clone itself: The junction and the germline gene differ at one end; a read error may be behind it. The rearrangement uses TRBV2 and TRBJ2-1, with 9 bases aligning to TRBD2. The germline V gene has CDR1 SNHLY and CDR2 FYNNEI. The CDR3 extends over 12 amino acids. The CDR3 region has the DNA TGTGCCAGCCGAAGGAGCGGACTAGCGAAGCTCTTC. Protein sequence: CASRRSGLAKLF.

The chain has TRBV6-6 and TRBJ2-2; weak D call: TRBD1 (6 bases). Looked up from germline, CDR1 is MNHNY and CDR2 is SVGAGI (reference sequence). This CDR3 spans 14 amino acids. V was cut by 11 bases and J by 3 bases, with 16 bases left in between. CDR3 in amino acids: CAARTAGDTGELFF. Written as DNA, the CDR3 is TGTGCCGCCCGCACGGCAGGGGACACCGGGGAGCTGTTTTTT.

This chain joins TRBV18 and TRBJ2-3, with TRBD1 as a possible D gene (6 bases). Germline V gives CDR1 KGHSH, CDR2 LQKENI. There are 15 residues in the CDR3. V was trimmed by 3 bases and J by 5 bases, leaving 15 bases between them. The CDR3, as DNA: TGTGCCAGCTCACCCACCGGGACAAGGGGAGATACGCAGTATTTT. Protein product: CASSPTGTRGDTQYF.

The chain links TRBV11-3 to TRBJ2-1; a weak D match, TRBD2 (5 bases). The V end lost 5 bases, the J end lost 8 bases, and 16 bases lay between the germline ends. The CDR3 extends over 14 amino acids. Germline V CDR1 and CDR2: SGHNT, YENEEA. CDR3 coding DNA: TGTGCCAGCAGCAAGGGAGTCAACAATTATGAGCAGTTCTTC. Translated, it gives CASSKGVNNYEQFF.

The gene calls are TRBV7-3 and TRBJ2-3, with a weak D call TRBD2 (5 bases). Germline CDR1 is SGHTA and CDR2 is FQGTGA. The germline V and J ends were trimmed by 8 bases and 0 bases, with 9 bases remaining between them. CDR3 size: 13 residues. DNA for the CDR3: TGTGCCAGCTCCGGCGGGAGCACAGATACGCAGTATTTT. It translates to CASSGGSTDTQYF.

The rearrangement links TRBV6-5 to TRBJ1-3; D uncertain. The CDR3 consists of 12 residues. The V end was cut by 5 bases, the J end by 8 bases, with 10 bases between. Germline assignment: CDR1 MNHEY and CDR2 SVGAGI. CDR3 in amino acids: CASSLSGDTIYF. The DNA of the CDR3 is TGTGCCAGCAGTCTCTCCGGAGACACCATATATTTT.

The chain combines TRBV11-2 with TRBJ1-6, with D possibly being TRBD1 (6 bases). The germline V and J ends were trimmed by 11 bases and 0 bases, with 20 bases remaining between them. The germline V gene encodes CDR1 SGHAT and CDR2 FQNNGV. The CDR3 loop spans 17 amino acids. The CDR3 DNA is TGTGCCTGCCTAAAGGGGGATAGGAGCTCCTATAATTCACCCCTCCACTTT. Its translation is CACLKGDRSSYNSPLHF.

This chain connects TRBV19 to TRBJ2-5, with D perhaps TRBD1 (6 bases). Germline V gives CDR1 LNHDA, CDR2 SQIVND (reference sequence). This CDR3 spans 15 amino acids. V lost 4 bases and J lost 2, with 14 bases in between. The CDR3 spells CASSTRQETQETQYF. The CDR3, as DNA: TGTGCCAGTAGTACCAGACAGGAGACACAAGAGACCCAGTACTTC.

The CDR3 bases are TGTGCCAGCAGTTTACAGGGAGACAATCAGCCCCAGCATTTT. Translation gives CASSLQGDNQPQHF. The gene calls are TRBV27 and TRBJ1-5; possibly TRBD1 for D (5 bases). The V end lost 2 bases, the J end lost 3 bases, and 8 bases lay between the germline ends. In germline, CDR1 is MNHEY, CDR2 SMNVEV (reference sequence). The CDR3 contains 14 residues.

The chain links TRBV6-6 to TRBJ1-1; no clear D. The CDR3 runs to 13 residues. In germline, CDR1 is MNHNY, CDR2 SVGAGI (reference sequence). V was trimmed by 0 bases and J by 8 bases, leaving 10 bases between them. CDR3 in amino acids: CASSYSKPPEAFF. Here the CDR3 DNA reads TGTGCCAGCAGTTACTCGAAGCCTCCGGAAGCTTTCTTT.

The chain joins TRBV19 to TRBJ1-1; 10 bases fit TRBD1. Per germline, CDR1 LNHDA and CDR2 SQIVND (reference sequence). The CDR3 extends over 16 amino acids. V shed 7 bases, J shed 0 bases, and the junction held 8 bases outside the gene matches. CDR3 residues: CASIYRTGGMNTEAFF. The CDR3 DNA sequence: TGTGCCAGTATCTATCGGACAGGGGGTATGAACACTGAAGCTTTCTTT. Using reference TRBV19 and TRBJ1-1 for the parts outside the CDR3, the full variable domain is DGGITQSPKYLFRKEGQNVTLSCEQNLNHDAMYWYRQDPGQGLRLIYYSQIVNDFQKGDIAEGYSVSREKKESFPLTVTSAQKNPTAFYLCASIYRTGGMNTEAFFGQGTRLTVV.

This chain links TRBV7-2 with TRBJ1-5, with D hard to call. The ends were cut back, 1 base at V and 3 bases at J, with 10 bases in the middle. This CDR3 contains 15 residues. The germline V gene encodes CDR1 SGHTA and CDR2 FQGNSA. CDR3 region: CASSLGGGINQPQHF. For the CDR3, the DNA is TGTGCCAGCAGCTTAGGAGGCGGGATCAATCAGCCCCAGCATTTT.